One and the same sample provided the 27 T cell receptor beta chains below, sequenced in a study of graft-versus-host responses after intestinal transplantation. Assay: immunoSEQ multiplex PCR; the TCRdb copy retains only in-frame clones and omits some. This table holds about 9,900 clones, approximately 94% found once. This sample comprised PBMCs, obtained 8 days after intestinal transplant. All receptors derive from a human patient who received an intestinal transplant, so some T cells may come from the graft donor.

V gene TRBV27 combines with J gene TRBJ2-3, with TRBD1 matching over 10 bases. CDR1 and CDR2 from the germline V gene are MNHEY and SMNVEV (reference sequence). Trimming removed 5 bases from V and 2 bases from J; junction bases left unmatched: 4. The CDR3 loop spans 15 amino acids. The CDR3 region is CASSRGTGATDTQYF. Here the CDR3 DNA reads TGTGCCAGCAGTAGGGGGACAGGGGCCACAGATACGCAGTATTTT.

The V and J genes are TRBV19 and TRBJ2-5; 9 bases align to TRBD1. The junction had 7 bases not matched to a gene; V was cut back by 4 bases and J by 4 bases. There are 15 residues in the CDR3. The germline gives CDR1 LNHDA, CDR2 SQIVND (reference sequence). The CDR3 spells CASSTTGGTLETQYF. As DNA, the CDR3 is TGTGCCAGTAGTACGACAGGGGGAACTTTAGAGACCCAGTACTTC.

The V and J genes are TRBV6-1 and TRBJ1-5; D is ambiguous. Germline values: CDR1 MNHNS, CDR2 SASEGT. This CDR3 is 13 amino acids long. The V end was cut by 1 base, the J end by 5 bases, with 6 bases between. The CDR3 bases are TGTGCCAGCAGTGAAGGCGACGATCAGCCCCAGCATTTT. It specifies CASSEGDDQPQHF.

The V and J genes are TRBV7-9 and TRBJ1-2, with unresolved D. V was cut by 6 bases and J by 2 bases, with 13 bases left in between. The V gene's germline CDR1 is SEHNR and CDR2 FQNEAQ (reference sequence). The CDR3 extends over 14 amino acids. The CDR3 coding sequence is TGTGCCAGCAGATCCCTGGGCCAGAACTATGGCTACACCTTC. This codes for CASRSLGQNYGYTF.

The chain links TRBV27 to TRBJ2-6; perhaps TRBD1 as D (6 bases). This CDR3 spans 18 amino acids. Trimming left V 6 bases short and J 0 bases short, with 18 bases between. Germline V CDR1 and CDR2: MNHEY, SMNVEV (reference sequence). The CDR3 sequence is CASRLRQETFSGANVLTF. The CDR3, as DNA: TGTGCCAGCAGACTTCGACAGGAGACTTTCTCTGGGGCCAACGTCCTGACTTTC.

This chain links TRBV19 with TRBJ1-3; D remains ambiguous. V lost 7 bases, J lost 9 bases, and 16 bases lay in between. Germline CDR1 reads LNHDA; CDR2 reads SQIVND (reference sequence). The CDR3 is made up of 13 amino acids. CDR3 nucleotide sequence: TGTGCCAGTATCTGGGCTGCAAATGGCACCATATATTTT. Its protein is CASIWAANGTIYF.

This clone is a singleton in its sample. The gene calls are TRBV15 and TRBJ1-1, with D uncertain. The ends were cut back, 3 bases at V and 0 bases at J, with 14 bases in the middle. Germline assignment: CDR1 LNHNV and CDR2 YYDKDF (reference sequence). The CDR3 has 16 residues. The CDR3 sequence is CATSRDDLGMNTEAFF. DNA for the CDR3: TGTGCCACCAGCAGGGACGATTTGGGTATGAACACTGAAGCTTTCTTT. Combining the CDR3 with reference TRBV15 and TRBJ1-1 gives the whole variable domain DAMVIQNPRYQVTQFGKPVTLSCSQTLNHNVMYWYQQKSSQAPKLLFHYYDKDFNNEADTPDNFQSRRPNTSFCFLDIRSPGLGDTAMYLCATSRDDLGMNTEAFFGQGTRLTVV.

The rearrangement joins TRBV7-8 to TRBJ2-1; D gene ambiguous. This CDR3 has 15 residues. The germline gives CDR1 SGHVS, CDR2 FQNEAQ. V was pared by 5 bases and J by 4 bases, with 15 bases between. The CDR3 protein is CASSLGRAPYNEQFF. The CDR3 DNA reads as TGTGCCAGCAGCCTAGGACGGGCGCCATACAATGAGCAGTTCTTC.

The chain uses TRBV1 and TRBJ1-2. TRBV1 counts as a pseudogene. This CDR3 is built from 16 residues. CDR3 DNA: TGCACCAGCAGCGCTCTCGGTTTGCGAAAGACCTATGGCTACACCTTC. It specifies CTSSALGLRKTYGYTF.

V gene TRBV5-6 combines with J gene TRBJ2-5; possible D gene TRBD1, 5 bases. CDR3 size: 13 residues. The ends were cut back, 1 base at V and 5 bases at J, with 9 bases in the middle. Germline-derived CDR1 and CDR2 are SGHDT and YYEEEE. The CDR3 DNA follows: TGTGCCAGCAGCTTGTCAGGGTTGGAGACCCAGTACTTC. It yields the protein CASSLSGLETQYF.

The rearrangement links TRBV7-9 to TRBJ2-7, with a possible D match to TRBD2 (6 bases). Per germline, CDR1 SEHNR and CDR2 FQNEAQ (reference sequence). V shed 5 bases and J shed 7 bases, with 18 bases lying between them. The CDR3 is 14 residues long. The CDR3 sequence is CASSLPGLGGEQYF. CDR3 DNA sequence: TGTGCCAGCAGCCTCCCGGGCCTGGGGGGAGAGCAGTACTTC.

Points on this clone: The junction departs from germline at one end; a sequencing error may be responsible. This rearrangement joins TRBV11-2 to TRBJ1-5, with 7 bases matching TRBD1. In germline, CDR1 is SGHAT, CDR2 FQNNGV. This CDR3 comprises 16 residues. The DNA for the CDR3 is TGTGCCAGCAGCTTATTGGCACAGGGGAGCAGTCAGCCCCAGCATTTT. It codes for CASSLLAQGSSQPQHF.

This rearrangement joins TRBV4-1 to TRBJ2-1; 8 bases match TRBD2. Germline V gene lookup returns CDR1 MGHRA and CDR2 YSYEKL. The CDR3 sequence is 13 residues long. Trimming cost V 7 bases and J 3 bases; bases outside gene matches: 2. CDR3: CASKLADYNEQFF. The CDR3 DNA reads as TGCGCCAGCAAACTAGCGGACTACAATGAGCAGTTCTTC.

The chain carries TRBV19 and TRBJ1-1; TRBD1 matches at 9 bases. Germline V gene sequence: CDR1 LNHDA, CDR2 SQIVND (reference sequence). Germline trimming cut 8 bases from V and 3 bases from J; bases unmatched to any gene: 4. This CDR3 has 13 residues. In nucleotides, the CDR3 is TGTGCCAGTGGGGACAGGGTTTACACTGAAGCTTTCTTT. Its protein product is CASGDRVYTEAFF.

In its sample, this clone was seen once. CDR3 residues: CASSSPRGRRTEAFF. The CDR3 DNA follows: TGTGCCAGCAGCTCCCCTCGGGGACGAAGGACTGAAGCTTTCTTT. The rearrangement links TRBV7-9 to TRBJ1-1, with a weak D call TRBD1 (5 bases). V was shortened by 4 bases and J by 5 bases, with 17 bases between the two germline ends. The germline V gene has CDR1 SEHNR and CDR2 FQNEAQ (reference sequence). The CDR3 runs 15 residues. The whole variable domain, filled in from reference TRBV7-9 and TRBJ1-1, reads DTGVSQNPRHKITKRGQNVTFRCDPISEHNRLYWYRQTLGQGPEFLTYFQNEAQLEKSRLLSDRFSAERPKGSFSTLEIQRTEQGDSAMYLCASSSPRGRRTEAFFGQGTRLTVV.

The gene calls are TRBV5-1 and TRBJ1-2; unclear D gene. Germline values: CDR1 SGHRS, CDR2 YFSETQ. V lost 2 bases to trimming and J lost 5 bases, with 10 bases between them. There are 13 residues in the CDR3. Here the CDR3 DNA reads TGCGCCAGCAGCTTCGTCCGGGAGTATGGCTACACCTTC. Amino acid sequence: CASSFVREYGYTF.

The chain employs TRBV11-3 and TRBJ2-2, with unresolved D. Germline V gene data show CDR1 as SGHNT and CDR2 as YENEEA. Trimming stripped 1 base from V and 2 bases from J, with 8 bases between. This CDR3 has 15 residues. CDR3 in DNA: TGTGCCAGCAGCTTAGGGCATCAAAACACCGGGGAGCTGTTTTTT. This gives the protein CASSLGHQNTGELFF. The whole variable domain, filled in from reference TRBV11-3 and TRBJ2-2, reads EAGVVQSPRYKIIEKKQPVAFWCNPISGHNTLYWYLQNLGQGPELLIRYENEEAVDDSQLPKDRFSAERLKGVDSTLKIQPAELGDSAVYLCASSLGHQNTGELFFGEGSRLTVL.

The count of this clone is one. The J gene is TRBJ2-7, the V gene TRBV5-1; 9 positions match TRBD1. Looked up from germline, CDR1 is SGHRS and CDR2 is YFSETQ. The CDR3 consists of 14 residues. V lost 3 bases, J lost 5 bases, and 6 bases stayed unmatched. The CDR3 DNA sequence: TGCGCCAGCAGCTCCGGGACAGGGTACGACGAGCAGTACTTC. Amino acid sequence: CASSSGTGYDEQYF.

V usage is TRBV27 and J usage is TRBJ1-1; 9 bases match TRBD1. Germline lookup yields CDR1 MNHEY and CDR2 SMNVEV (reference sequence). The V and J ends lost 6 bases and 3 bases, in that order; junction bases with no gene match: 5. CDR3 size: 14 residues. The DNA for the CDR3 is TGTGCCAGCAGCTCTCGGACAGGGGACACTGAAGCTTTCTTT. As protein: CASSSRTGDTEAFF.

This clone occurred once. The rearrangement joins TRBV7-2 to TRBJ1-5; D remains unclear. Trimming cost V 1 base and J 0 bases, with 13 bases left between them. CDR3 length: 17 residues. Germline loops: CDR1 SGHTA, CDR2 FQGNSA. CDR3 protein: CASSLVSGDYSNQPQHF. The CDR3 region has the DNA TGTGCCAGCAGCTTAGTTTCAGGAGACTATAGCAATCAGCCCCAGCATTTT.

The chain joins TRBV14 to TRBJ2-7, with D possibly TRBD1 on 5 matching bases. The CDR3 length is 13 residues. The germline V and J ends were trimmed by 1 base and 4 bases, with 8 bases remaining between them. Germline V gene data show CDR1 as SGHDN and CDR2 as FVKESK. CDR3 coding DNA: TGTGCCAGCAGCCAAGTTCCAGGGTACGAGCAGTACTTC. Translated, it gives CASSQVPGYEQYF.

The chain's CDR3 is CASSRAGTPYNEQFF. DNA of the CDR3: TGCGCCAGCAGCCGAGCCGGGACGCCCTACAATGAGCAGTTCTTC. This chain connects TRBV4-3 to TRBJ2-1, with D perhaps TRBD1 or TRBD2 (5 bases each). Germline CDR1 LGHNA, CDR2 YSLEER. The CDR3 sequence is 15 residues long. V was clipped by 4 bases and J by 2 bases, with 12 bases between them.

The chain joins TRBV15 to TRBJ1-1; D perhaps matches TRBD1 (6 bases). V lost 5 bases and J 1 base, leaving 11 bases between the germline ends. The CDR3 spans 14 residues. Germline-derived CDR1 and CDR2 are LNHNV and YYDKDF (reference sequence). The DNA for the CDR3 is TGTGCCACCAGCGACCAGGACAGGAACACTGAAGCTTTCTTT. Its translation is CATSDQDRNTEAFF.

The genes are TRBV28 and TRBJ2-7; tentative D call: TRBD2 (6 bases). Germline V gene lookup returns CDR1 MDHEN and CDR2 SYDVKM. Between the trimmed V and J ends, which lost 5 bases and 2 bases, there was a span of 13 bases. The CDR3 loop spans 14 amino acids. The CDR3 is CASSPGVAPYEQYF. The CDR3 coding sequence is TGTGCCAGCAGTCCGGGGGTGGCCCCCTACGAGCAGTACTTC. The full variable domain, completed using reference TRBV28 and TRBJ2-7, is DVKVTQSSRYLVKRTGEKVFLECVQDMDHENMFWYRQDPGLGLRLIYFSYDVKMKEKGDIPEGYSVSREKKERFSLILESASTNQTSMYLCASSPGVAPYEQYFGPGTRLTVT.

This rearrangement joins TRBV7-9 to TRBJ2-3; D gene uncertain. The CDR3 extends over 16 amino acids. Germline values: CDR1 SEHNR, CDR2 FQNEAQ (reference sequence). V lost 1 base, J lost 0 bases, and 11 bases lay in between. The CDR3 here is CASSLDWTLSTDTQYF. CDR3 coding DNA: TGTGCCAGCAGCTTAGATTGGACCCTTAGCACAGATACGCAGTATTTT.

The chain is built from TRBV11-2 and TRBJ2-7; 15 bases map to TRBD2. V was pared by 7 bases and J by 4 bases, with 5 bases of the junction left unmatched. CDR1 is SGHAT and CDR2 is FQNNGV in the germline V gene. The CDR3 has 15 amino acids. CDR3 sequence: CASMVGLAGGYEQYF. The CDR3 DNA reads as TGTGCCAGCATGGTGGGACTAGCGGGAGGTTACGAGCAGTACTTC.

The chain uses TRBV19 and TRBJ1-5, with no clear D. CDR1 and CDR2 from the germline V gene are LNHDA and SQIVND (reference sequence). With 3 bases removed from V and 3 bases from J, the gap between germline ends came to 6 bases. The CDR3 totals 13 residues. The CDR3 DNA follows: TGTGCCAGTAGTATTGGTGTCAATCAGCCCCAGCATTTT. It translates to CASSIGVNQPQHF.